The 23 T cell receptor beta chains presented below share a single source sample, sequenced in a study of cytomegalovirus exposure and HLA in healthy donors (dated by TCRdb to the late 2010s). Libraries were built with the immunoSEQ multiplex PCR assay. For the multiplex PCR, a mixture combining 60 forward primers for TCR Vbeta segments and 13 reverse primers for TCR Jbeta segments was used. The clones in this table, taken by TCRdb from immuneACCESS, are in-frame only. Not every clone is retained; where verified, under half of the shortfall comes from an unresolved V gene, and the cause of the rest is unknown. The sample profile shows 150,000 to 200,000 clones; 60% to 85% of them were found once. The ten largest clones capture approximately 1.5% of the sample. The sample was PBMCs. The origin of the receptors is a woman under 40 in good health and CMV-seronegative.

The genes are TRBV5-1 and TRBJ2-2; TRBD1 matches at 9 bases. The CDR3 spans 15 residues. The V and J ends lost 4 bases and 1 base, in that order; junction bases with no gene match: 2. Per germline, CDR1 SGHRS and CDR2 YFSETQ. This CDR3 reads CASSTGQGNTGELFF. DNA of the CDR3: TGCGCCAGCAGCACGGGACAGGGGAACACCGGGGAGCTGTTTTTT.

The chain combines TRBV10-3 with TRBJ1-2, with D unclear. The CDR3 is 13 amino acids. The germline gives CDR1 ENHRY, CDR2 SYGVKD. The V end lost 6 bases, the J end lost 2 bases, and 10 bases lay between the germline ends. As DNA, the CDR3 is TGTGCCATCAGGGAAGACATGAACTATGGCTACACCTTC. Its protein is CAIREDMNYGYTF.

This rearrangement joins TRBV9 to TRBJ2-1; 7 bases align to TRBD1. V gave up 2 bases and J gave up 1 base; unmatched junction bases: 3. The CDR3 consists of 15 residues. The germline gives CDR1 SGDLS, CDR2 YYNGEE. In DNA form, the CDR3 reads TGTGCCAGCAGCGTTCGACAGGGTTCCTACAATGAGCAGTTCTTC. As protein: CASSVRQGSYNEQFF.

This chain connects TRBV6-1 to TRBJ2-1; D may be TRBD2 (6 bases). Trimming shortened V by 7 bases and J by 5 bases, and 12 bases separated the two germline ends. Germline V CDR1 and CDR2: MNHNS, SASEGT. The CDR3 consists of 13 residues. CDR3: CASTKTRHNEQFF. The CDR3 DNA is TGTGCCAGCACCAAGACTAGACACAATGAGCAGTTCTTC.

This chain's CDR3 is CASSLGQLQETQYF. The CDR3 bases are TGTGCCAGCAGCTTAGGACAGTTACAAGAGACCCAGTACTTC. The gene calls are TRBV6-1 and TRBJ2-5; a possible D gene is TRBD1 (6 bases). Trimming shortened V by 6 bases and J by 2 bases, and 13 bases separated the two germline ends. The V gene's germline CDR1 is MNHNS and CDR2 SASEGT. The CDR3 covers 14 residues.

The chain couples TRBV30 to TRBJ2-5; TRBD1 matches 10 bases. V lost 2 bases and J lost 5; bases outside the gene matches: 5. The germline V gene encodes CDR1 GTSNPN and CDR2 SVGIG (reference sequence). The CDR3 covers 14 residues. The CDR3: CAWSSGQGFETQYF. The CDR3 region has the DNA TGTGCCTGGAGTTCGGGACAGGGGTTTGAGACCCAGTACTTC.

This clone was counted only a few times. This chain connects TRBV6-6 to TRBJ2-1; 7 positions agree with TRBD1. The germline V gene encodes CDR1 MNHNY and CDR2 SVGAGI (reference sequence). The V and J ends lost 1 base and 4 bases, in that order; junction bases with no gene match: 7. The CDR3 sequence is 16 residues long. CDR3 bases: TGTGCCAGCAGTTACTTCCGGGACAGAAAATACAATGAGCAGTTCTTC. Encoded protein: CASSYFRDRKYNEQFF.

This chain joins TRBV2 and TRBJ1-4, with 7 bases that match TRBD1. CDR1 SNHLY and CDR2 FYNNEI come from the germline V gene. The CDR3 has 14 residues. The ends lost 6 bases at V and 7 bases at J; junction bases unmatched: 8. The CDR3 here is CASSLDRAGEKLFF. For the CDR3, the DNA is TGTGCCAGCAGCCTTGACAGGGCGGGTGAAAAACTGTTTTTT.

The CDR3 DNA follows: TGTGCCAGCCAACAATCTTACCTCTCTGGAAACACCATATATTTT. Encoded protein: CASQQSYLSGNTIYF. The rearrangement links TRBV18 to TRBJ1-3; unclear D gene. The CDR3 is 15 amino acids. Germline V CDR1 and CDR2: KGHSH, LQKENI. V lost 8 bases and J lost 0, with 14 bases in between.

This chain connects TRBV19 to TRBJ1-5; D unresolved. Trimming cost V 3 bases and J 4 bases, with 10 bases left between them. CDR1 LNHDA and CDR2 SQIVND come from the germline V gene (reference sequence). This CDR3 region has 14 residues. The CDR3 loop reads CASSISGQNQPQHF. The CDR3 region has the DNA TGTGCCAGTAGTATCTCGGGTCAAAATCAGCCCCAGCATTTT. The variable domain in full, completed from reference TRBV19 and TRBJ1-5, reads DGGITQSPKYLFRKEGQNVTLSCEQNLNHDAMYWYRQDPGQGLRLIYYSQIVNDFQKGDIAEGYSVSREKKESFPLTVTSAQKNPTAFYLCASSISGQNQPQHFGDGTRLSIL.

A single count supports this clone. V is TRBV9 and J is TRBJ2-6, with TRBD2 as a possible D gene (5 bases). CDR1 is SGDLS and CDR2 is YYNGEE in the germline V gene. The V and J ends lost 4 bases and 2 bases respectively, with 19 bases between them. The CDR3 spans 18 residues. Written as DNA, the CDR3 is TGTGCCAGCAGCCCATTGGGTGGGAGAGGAACTGGGGCCAACGTCCTGACTTTC. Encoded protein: CASSPLGGRGTGANVLTF. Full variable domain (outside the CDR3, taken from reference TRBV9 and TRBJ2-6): DSGVTQTPKHLITATGQRVTLRCSPRSGDLSVYWYQQSLDQGLQFLIQYYNGEERAKGNILERFSAQQFPDLHSELNLSSLELGDSALYFCASSPLGGRGTGANVLTFGAGSRLTVL.

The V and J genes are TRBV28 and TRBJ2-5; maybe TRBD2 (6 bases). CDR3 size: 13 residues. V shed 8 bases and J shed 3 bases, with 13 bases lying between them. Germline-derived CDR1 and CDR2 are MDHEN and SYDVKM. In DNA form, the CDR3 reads TGTGCCAGCTGGGACTTATCGAAAGAGACCCAGTACTTC. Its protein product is CASWDLSKETQYF.

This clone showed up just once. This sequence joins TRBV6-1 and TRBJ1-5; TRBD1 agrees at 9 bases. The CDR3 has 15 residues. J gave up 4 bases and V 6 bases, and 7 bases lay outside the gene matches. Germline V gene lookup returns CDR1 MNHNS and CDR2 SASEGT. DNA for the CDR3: TGTGCCAGCAGAGCACAGGGGGCCGGAAATCAGCCCCAGCATTTT. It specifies CASRAQGAGNQPQHF.

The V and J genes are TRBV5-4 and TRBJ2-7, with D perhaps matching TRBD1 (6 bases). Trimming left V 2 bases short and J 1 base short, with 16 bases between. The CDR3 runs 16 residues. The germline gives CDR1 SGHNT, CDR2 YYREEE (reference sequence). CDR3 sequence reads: CASSFGSGGSSYEQYF. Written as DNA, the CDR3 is TGTGCCAGCAGCTTTGGTTCTGGGGGCTCTTCCTACGAGCAGTACTTC.

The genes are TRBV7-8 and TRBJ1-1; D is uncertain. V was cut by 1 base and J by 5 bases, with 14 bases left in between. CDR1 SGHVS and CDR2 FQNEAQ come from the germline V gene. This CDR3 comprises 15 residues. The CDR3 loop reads CASSLGSGEMTEAFF. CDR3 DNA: TGTGCCAGCAGCTTAGGTTCCGGGGAAATGACTGAAGCTTTCTTT.

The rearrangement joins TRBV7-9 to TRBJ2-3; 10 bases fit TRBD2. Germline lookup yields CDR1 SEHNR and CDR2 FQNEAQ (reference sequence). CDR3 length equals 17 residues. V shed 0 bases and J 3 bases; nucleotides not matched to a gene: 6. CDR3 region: CASSLAKAGGITDTQYF. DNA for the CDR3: TGTGCCAGCAGCTTAGCTAAAGCGGGGGGGATAACAGATACGCAGTATTTT.

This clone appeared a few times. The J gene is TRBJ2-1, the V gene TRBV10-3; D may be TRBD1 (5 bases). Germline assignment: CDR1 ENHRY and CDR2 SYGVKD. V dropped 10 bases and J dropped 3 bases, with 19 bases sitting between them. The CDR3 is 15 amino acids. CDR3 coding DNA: TGTGCCACCTCGGACATACAGCAAAGCTACAATGAGCAGTTCTTC. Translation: CATSDIQQSYNEQFF.

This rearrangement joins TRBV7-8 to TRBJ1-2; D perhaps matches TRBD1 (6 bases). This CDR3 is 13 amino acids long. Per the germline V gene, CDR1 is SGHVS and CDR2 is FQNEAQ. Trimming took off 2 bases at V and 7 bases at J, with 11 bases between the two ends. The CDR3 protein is CASSLLQGGGYTF. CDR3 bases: TGTGCCAGCAGCTTACTACAGGGTGGTGGCTACACCTTC.

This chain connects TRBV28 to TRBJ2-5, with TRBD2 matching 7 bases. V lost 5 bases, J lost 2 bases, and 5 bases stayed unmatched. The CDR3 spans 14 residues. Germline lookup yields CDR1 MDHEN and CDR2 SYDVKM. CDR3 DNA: TGTGCCAGCAGTCGTGGACTAGGACAAGAGACCCAGTACTTC. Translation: CASSRGLGQETQYF. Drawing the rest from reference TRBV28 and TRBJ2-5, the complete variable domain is DVKVTQSSRYLVKRTGEKVFLECVQDMDHENMFWYRQDPGLGLRLIYFSYDVKMKEKGDIPEGYSVSREKKERFSLILESASTNQTSMYLCASSRGLGQETQYFGPGTRLLVL.

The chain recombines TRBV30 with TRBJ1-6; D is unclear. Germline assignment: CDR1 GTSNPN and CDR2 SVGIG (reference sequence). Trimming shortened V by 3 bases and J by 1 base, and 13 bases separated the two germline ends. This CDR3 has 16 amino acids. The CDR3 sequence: CAWRRQAGSYNSPLHF. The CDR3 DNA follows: TGTGCCTGGAGGCGCCAGGCTGGGTCCTATAATTCACCCCTCCACTTT.

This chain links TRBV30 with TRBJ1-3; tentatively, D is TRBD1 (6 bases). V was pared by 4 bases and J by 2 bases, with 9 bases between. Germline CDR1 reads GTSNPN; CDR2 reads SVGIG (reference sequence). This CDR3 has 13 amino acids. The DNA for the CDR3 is TGTGCCTGGACCACAGGGACTGGAAACACCATATATTTT. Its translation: CAWTTGTGNTIYF.

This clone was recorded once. CDR3 region: CASSFSGTGQRVGETQYF. CDR3 in DNA: TGCGCCAGCAGCTTCTCCGGGACAGGGCAAAGAGTGGGAGAGACCCAGTACTTC. The V and J genes are TRBV5-1 and TRBJ2-5; 9 bases match TRBD1. The CDR3 runs 18 residues. Germline CDR1 SGHRS, CDR2 YFSETQ. With V trimmed by 2 bases and J by 4 bases, 15 bases remained unmatched.

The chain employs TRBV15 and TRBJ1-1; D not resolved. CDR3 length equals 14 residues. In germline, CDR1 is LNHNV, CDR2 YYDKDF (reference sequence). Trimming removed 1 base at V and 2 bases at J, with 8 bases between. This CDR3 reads CATSRVGLNTEAFF. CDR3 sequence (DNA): TGTGCCACCAGCAGAGTTGGGCTAAACACTGAAGCTTTCTTT.